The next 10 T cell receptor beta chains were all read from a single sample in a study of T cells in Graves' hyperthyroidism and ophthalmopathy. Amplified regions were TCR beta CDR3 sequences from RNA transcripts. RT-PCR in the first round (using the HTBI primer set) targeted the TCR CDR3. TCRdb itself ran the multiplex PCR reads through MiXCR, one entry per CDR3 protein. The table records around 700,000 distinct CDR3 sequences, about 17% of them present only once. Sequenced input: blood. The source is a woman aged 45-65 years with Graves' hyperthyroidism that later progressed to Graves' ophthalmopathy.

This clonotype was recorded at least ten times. CDR3 protein: CASSWAVLNEKLFF. CDR3 sequence (DNA): TGTGCCAGCAGCTGGGCAGTTCTTAATGAAAAACTGTTTTTT. The chain recombines TRBV11-2 with TRBJ1-4, with D unresolved. Germline V gene data show CDR1 as SGHAT and CDR2 as FQNNGV. The CDR3 contains 14 residues. The germline V and J ends were trimmed by 4 bases and 4 bases, with 10 bases remaining between them.

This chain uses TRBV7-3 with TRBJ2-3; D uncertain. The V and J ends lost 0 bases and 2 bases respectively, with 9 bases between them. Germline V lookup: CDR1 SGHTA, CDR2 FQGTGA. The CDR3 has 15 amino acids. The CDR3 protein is CASSLTVVSTDTQYF. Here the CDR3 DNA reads TGTGCCAGCAGCTTAACCGTGGTTTCCACAGATACGCAGTATTTT.

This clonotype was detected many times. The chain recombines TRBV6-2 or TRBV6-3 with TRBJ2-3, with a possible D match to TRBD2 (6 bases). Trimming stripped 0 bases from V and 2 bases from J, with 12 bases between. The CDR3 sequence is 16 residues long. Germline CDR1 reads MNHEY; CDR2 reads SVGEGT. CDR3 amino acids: CASSYSAGRHTDTQYF. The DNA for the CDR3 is TGTGCCAGCAGTTACTCGGCGGGGCGACACACAGATACGCAGTATTTT.

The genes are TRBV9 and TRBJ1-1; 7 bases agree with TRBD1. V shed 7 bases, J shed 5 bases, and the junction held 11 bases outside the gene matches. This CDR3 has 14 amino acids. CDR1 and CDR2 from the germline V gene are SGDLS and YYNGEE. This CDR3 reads CASGGGPGGTEAFF. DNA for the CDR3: TGTGCCAGCGGGGGAGGCCCAGGGGGTACTGAAGCTTTCTTT. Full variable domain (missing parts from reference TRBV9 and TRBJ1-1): DSGVTQTPKHLITATGQRVTLRCSPRSGDLSVYWYQQSLDQGLQFLIQYYNGEERAKGNILERFSAQQFPDLHSELNLSSLELGDSALYFCASGGGPGGTEAFFGQGTRLTVV.

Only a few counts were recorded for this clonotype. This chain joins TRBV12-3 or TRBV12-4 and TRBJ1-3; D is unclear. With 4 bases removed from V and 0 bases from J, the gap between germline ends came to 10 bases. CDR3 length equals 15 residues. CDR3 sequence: CASSSSTNSGNTIYF. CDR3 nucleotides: TGTGCCAGCAGTTCATCGACAAACTCTGGAAACACCATATATTTT.

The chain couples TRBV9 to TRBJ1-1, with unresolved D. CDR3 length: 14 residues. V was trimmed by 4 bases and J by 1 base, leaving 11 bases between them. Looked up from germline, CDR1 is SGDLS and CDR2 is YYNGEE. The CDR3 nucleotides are TGTGCCAGCAGCTTCAACAGTGAGAACACTGAAGCTTTCTTT. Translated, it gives CASSFNSENTEAFF.

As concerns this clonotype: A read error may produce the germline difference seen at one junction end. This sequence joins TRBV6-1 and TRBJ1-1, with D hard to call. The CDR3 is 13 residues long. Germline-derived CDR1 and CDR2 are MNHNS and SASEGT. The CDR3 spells CASRPRRNTEALF. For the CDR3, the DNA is TGTGCCAGCAGACCAAGGAGGAACACTGAAGCTCTCTTT.

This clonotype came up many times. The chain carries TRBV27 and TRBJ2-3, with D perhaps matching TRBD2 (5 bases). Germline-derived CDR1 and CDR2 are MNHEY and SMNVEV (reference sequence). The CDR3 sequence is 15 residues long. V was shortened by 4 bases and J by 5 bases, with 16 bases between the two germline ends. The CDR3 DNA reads TGTGCCAGCAGTTCTCTCGGGGTTTCAGGAGATACGCAGTATTTT. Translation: CASSSLGVSGDTQYF.

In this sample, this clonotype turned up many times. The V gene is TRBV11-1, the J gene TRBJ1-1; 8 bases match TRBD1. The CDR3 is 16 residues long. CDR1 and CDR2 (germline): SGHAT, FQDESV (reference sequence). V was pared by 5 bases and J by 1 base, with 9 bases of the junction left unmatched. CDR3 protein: CASSPGRDRPNTEAFF. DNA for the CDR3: TGTGCCAGCAGCCCGGGACGGGACAGGCCGAACACTGAAGCTTTCTTT.

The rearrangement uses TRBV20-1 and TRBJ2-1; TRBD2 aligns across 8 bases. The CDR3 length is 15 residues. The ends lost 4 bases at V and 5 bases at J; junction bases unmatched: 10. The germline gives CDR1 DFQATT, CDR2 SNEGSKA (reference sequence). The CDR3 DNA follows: TGCAGTGCTACCCCGCAGCGGGGGTTAAACAATGAGCAGTTCTTC. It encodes CSATPQRGLNNEQFF.